A single sample is the source of the 13 T cell receptor beta chains below, sequenced in a study of regulatory T cells in long-lasting Graves disease. Documented time point: newly diagnosed GD, antithyroid drugs for less than 3 months. Generation of the TCR library employed RNA extracted from PBMCs. The authors built TCR beta libraries using iRepertoire HTBI primers and Arm-PCR of CDR3 regions. TCRdb reprocessed the multiplex PCR reads with MiXCR, giving one entry per CDR3 protein. The sample lists roughly 530,000 distinct CDR3 sequences, approximately 16% occurring once. The same sample was also studied in work on T cells in Graves' hyperthyroidism and ophthalmopathy.

The sequencing used peripheral blood mononuclear cells (PBMCs), collected at new diagnosis, from a patient treated with antithyroid drugs. These receptors were obtained from a woman aged 40-60 years with Graves disease.

This clonotype was counted only a few times. The chain combines TRBV28 with TRBJ1-2; D is uncertain. The CDR3 has 14 amino acids. Germline lookup yields CDR1 MDHEN and CDR2 SYDVKM. Trimming shortened V by 1 base and J by 6 bases, and 12 bases separated the two germline ends. The CDR3 loop is CASSLFLPGHGYTF. In DNA form, the CDR3 reads TGTGCCAGCAGTTTATTCCTACCAGGTCATGGCTACACCTTC.

The chain links TRBV19 to TRBJ2-1; D not certain. The CDR3 has 14 residues. The germline CDR1 and CDR2 sequences are LNHDA and SQIVND (reference sequence). V was trimmed by 7 bases and J by 6 bases, leaving 16 bases between them. The CDR3 nucleotides are TGTGCCAGTACCCCCCCCAGGAGCCCCAATGAGCAGTTCTTC. Protein product: CASTPPRSPNEQFF.

The genes are TRBV30 and TRBJ2-7; D is perhaps TRBD1 or TRBD2 (5 bases each). There are 11 residues in the CDR3. CDR1 and CDR2 (germline): GTSNPN, SVGIG (reference sequence). V lost 1 base to trimming and J lost 6 bases, with 7 bases between them. CDR3: CAWSGGFEQYF. CDR3 bases: TGTGCCTGGAGTGGGGGGTTCGAGCAGTACTTC.

This clonotype was picked up a small number of times. The J gene is TRBJ1-1, the V gene TRBV25-1; TRBD1 matches at 7 bases. Per the germline V gene, CDR1 is MGHDK and CDR2 is SYGVNS. The CDR3 spans 15 residues. The J segment lost 1 base and the V segment lost 7 bases, leaving 9 bases of the junction unmatched. The CDR3 reads CASTRGDRANTEAFF. The CDR3 nucleotides are TGTGCCAGCACCAGGGGTGACAGGGCGAACACTGAAGCTTTCTTT.

With respect to this clonotype: Without the conserved terminal phenylalanine or tryptophan, this CDR3 likely stems from a read error. The chain employs TRBV20-1 and TRBJ1-1; 8 positions match TRBD1. Trimming cost V 3 bases and J 5 bases; bases outside gene matches: 11. CDR1 and CDR2 (germline): DFQATT, SNEGSKA (reference sequence). The CDR3 runs 15 residues. The CDR3: CSASSGTGPGTEAFL. In nucleotides, the CDR3 is TGCAGTGCTAGTAGCGGGACAGGTCCGGGGACTGAAGCTTTCCTT.

Notes on this clonotype: A much larger clone differs from this one at a single base, so this may be a read error. CDR3 sequence: CASTFDRGSPNYGYTF. DNA of the CDR3: TGCGCCAGCACCTTCGACAGGGGGTCACCTAACTATGGCTACACCTTC. The chain couples TRBV5-1 to TRBJ1-2, with 9 bases lining up with TRBD1. Unmatched junction bases numbered 9, after V lost 6 bases and J lost 0 bases. The CDR3 contains 16 residues. Germline V gene data show CDR1 as SGHRS and CDR2 as YFSETQ.

This clonotype was counted only a few times. V gene TRBV18 combines with J gene TRBJ2-7, with 10 bases that match TRBD2. This CDR3 spans 17 amino acids. Germline lookup yields CDR1 KGHSH and CDR2 LQKENI. The junction had 7 bases not matched to a gene; V was cut back by 2 bases and J by 0 bases. The chain's CDR3 is CASSPRGLAGASYEQYF. CDR3 nucleotides: TGTGCCAGCTCACCAAGGGGCCTAGCGGGGGCCTCCTACGAGCAGTACTTC.

This clonotype was counted a few times. The genes are TRBV12-3 or TRBV12-4 and TRBJ2-1, with unresolved D. The CDR3 length is 12 residues. The V gene lost 10 bases and the J gene lost 9 bases, with 16 bases spanning the gap. For the CDR3, the DNA is TGTGCCACCGAGACATCAAGTACTGAGCAGTTCTTC. Translation: CATETSSTEQFF.

This clonotype was recorded a few times. V and J are TRBV4-1 and TRBJ2-1; 12 bases map to TRBD2. Trimming at V came to 3 bases and at J to 7 bases, leaving 7 bases not matched to a gene. The germline CDR1 and CDR2 sequences are MGHRA and YSYEKL. The CDR3 covers 16 residues. CDR3 amino acids: CASSQPTSGGRNEQFF. In nucleotides, the CDR3 is TGCGCCAGCAGCCAGCCAACTAGCGGGGGGAGGAATGAGCAGTTCTTC.

This chain connects TRBV20-1 to TRBJ1-3; D might be TRBD1 (6 bases). The germline V and J ends were trimmed by 5 bases and 5 bases, with 22 bases remaining between them. This CDR3 spans 16 amino acids. The V gene's germline CDR1 is DFQATT and CDR2 SNEGSKA (reference sequence). Here the CDR3 DNA reads TGCAGTGCTCCTCGGACGGACAGCCTCCCTCGAAACACCATATATTTT. It yields the protein CSAPRTDSLPRNTIYF.

Ten or more counts support this clonotype. This chain's CDR3 is CSARVGSPNYGYTF. The CDR3 DNA reads TGCAGTGCTAGAGTGGGCAGTCCTAACTATGGCTACACCTTC. This chain joins TRBV20-1 and TRBJ1-2; D unresolved. V was trimmed by 1 base and J by 0 bases, leaving 9 bases between them. The CDR3 has 14 residues. Germline V CDR1 and CDR2: DFQATT, SNEGSKA (reference sequence).

This clonotype has at least ten counts. This rearrangement joins TRBV11-3 to TRBJ2-1, with D perhaps TRBD2 (5 bases). The germline V and J ends were trimmed by 4 bases and 7 bases, with 20 bases remaining between them. The CDR3 spans 16 residues. Germline V gene sequence: CDR1 SGHNT, CDR2 YENEEA. The CDR3 region is CASSYPWGDGGNEQFF. DNA of the CDR3: TGTGCCAGCAGCTACCCGTGGGGAGACGGCGGGAATGAGCAGTTCTTC.

A remark on this clonotype: It may be a read error: a sequence one base away is much more abundant. This chain links TRBV30 with TRBJ1-5; D call uncertain. Germline V gene sequence: CDR1 GTSNPN, CDR2 SVGIG (reference sequence). The CDR3 totals 13 residues. The CDR3 nucleotides read TGTGCCCGGAGTGTACTCGGGTGGCAGCCCCAGCATTTT. Translated, it gives CARSVLGWQPQHF.